This passage covers 24 T cell receptor beta chains from one sample sequenced in a study of T cell responses to AZD1222 COVID-19 vaccine. Method: immunoSEQ multiplex PCR; TCRdb's copy keeps in-frame clones and lacks some. The sample includes 140,000 to 150,000 clones, 93% seen only once; the top ten take just over 5%. This specimen was peripheral blood, taken on day 0 of AZD1222 vaccination. The receptors originated from an adult in good health.

The genes are TRBV6-1 and TRBJ1-3; D is perhaps TRBD1 (5 bases). V lost 2 bases, J lost 1 base, and 6 bases lay in between. The CDR3 is 14 residues long. The germline gives CDR1 MNHNS, CDR2 SASEGT. The CDR3 DNA sequence: TGTGCCAGCAGTGAACAGGGTTCTGGAAACACCATATATTTT. Translating it yields CASSEQGSGNTIYF.

V usage is TRBV24-1 and J usage is TRBJ1-2; no reliable D call. The CDR3 consists of 14 residues. Trimming stripped 4 bases from V and 8 bases from J, with 16 bases between. Germline-derived CDR1 and CDR2 are KGHDR and SFDVKD. The CDR3 sequence is CATSDPGLAWGYTF. DNA of the CDR3: TGTGCCACCAGTGACCCTGGACTGGCCTGGGGCTACACCTTC.

The CDR3 here is CASRLALRQNNSPLHF. Here the CDR3 DNA reads TGTGCAAGTCGCTTAGCGCTCCGGCAGAATAATTCACCCCTCCACTTT. The chain couples TRBV12-2 to TRBJ1-6. TRBV12-2 is assigned pseudogene status. CDR3 length: 16 amino acids.

This chain joins TRBV18 and TRBJ2-7; 8 bases are shared with TRBD1. There are 15 residues in the CDR3. In germline, CDR1 is KGHSH, CDR2 LQKENI. V was pared by 4 bases and J by 5 bases, with 10 bases of the junction left unmatched. The CDR3 is CASSLRTGYTDEQYF. CDR3 bases: TGTGCCAGCTCACTACGGACAGGGTATACGGACGAGCAGTACTTC.

This chain links TRBV9 with TRBJ1-6, with D perhaps TRBD1 (6 bases). CDR3 length: 15 amino acids. Germline CDR1 reads SGDLS; CDR2 reads YYNGEE. V shed 2 bases and J shed 6 bases, with 12 bases lying between them. The CDR3 protein is CASSVDGTPNSPLHF. The CDR3 DNA follows: TGTGCCAGCAGCGTGGATGGGACACCTAATTCACCCCTCCACTTT.

The chain joins TRBV2 to TRBJ2-7; 9 bases are shared with TRBD1. Trimming cost V 5 bases and J 6 bases; bases outside gene matches: 11. CDR3 length: 15 amino acids. Germline V gene data show CDR1 as SNHLY and CDR2 as FYNNEI. CDR3 DNA: TGTGCCAGCAGTCGACGGACAGGGGCCGTTGGCGAGCAGTACTTC. It codes for CASSRRTGAVGEQYF. Drawing the rest from reference TRBV2 and TRBJ2-7, the complete variable domain is EPEVTQTPSHQVTQMGQEVILRCVPISNHLYFYWYRQILGQKVEFLVSFYNNEISEKSEIFDDQFSVERPDGSNFTLKIRSTKLEDSAMYFCASSRRTGAVGEQYFGPGTRLTVT.

This clone was seen only a few times. The genes are TRBV27 and TRBJ2-7; D remains ambiguous. This CDR3 contains 15 residues. The V and J ends lost 3 bases and 3 bases respectively, with 15 bases between them. Germline assignment: CDR1 MNHEY and CDR2 SMNVEV (reference sequence). This CDR3 reads CASSFGRSKFYEQYF. The CDR3 DNA is TGTGCCAGCAGTTTCGGCAGGAGTAAGTTCTACGAGCAGTACTTC.

This chain links TRBV7-2 with TRBJ1-2; the D gene is possibly TRBD1 (5 bases). The CDR3 has 16 residues. Germline values: CDR1 SGHTA, CDR2 FQGNSA. V lost 0 bases and J 0 bases, leaving 11 bases between the germline ends. CDR3 sequence: CASSLARTTSNYGYTF. The CDR3 coding sequence is TGTGCCAGCAGCTTAGCGAGGACAACCTCTAACTATGGCTACACCTTC.

The gene calls are TRBV20-1 and TRBJ1-2; no clear D. CDR1 is DFQATT and CDR2 is SNEGSKA in the germline V gene (reference sequence). The V gene lost 6 bases and the J gene lost 8 bases, with 13 bases spanning the gap. The CDR3 is 11 residues long. In DNA, the CDR3 is TGCAGTGCGGAAGGGTTCTCGGGCTACACCTTC. Amino acid sequence: CSAEGFSGYTF.

This sequence joins TRBV5-1 and TRBJ2-2; TRBD1 matches at 11 bases. CDR1 is SGHRS, CDR2 YFSETQ, per germline. The ends lost 4 bases at V and 1 base at J; junction bases unmatched: 6. This CDR3 has 17 amino acids. The CDR3 here is CASSPRTGGVNTGELFF. CDR3 DNA: TGCGCCAGCAGCCCTAGGACAGGGGGCGTGAACACCGGGGAGCTGTTTTTT.

The genes are TRBV28 and TRBJ2-2; TRBD2 agrees at 7 bases. This CDR3 is 15 amino acids long. With V trimmed by 5 bases and J by 4 bases, 7 bases remained unmatched. The V gene's germline CDR1 is MDHEN and CDR2 SYDVKM. This CDR3 is CASSPSGESTGELFF. The DNA for the CDR3 is TGTGCCAGCAGTCCTAGCGGTGAAAGCACCGGGGAGCTGTTTTTT.

The count of this clone is one. The rearrangement links TRBV7-9 to TRBJ1-3; tentatively, D is TRBD1 (5 bases). Germline CDR1 SEHNR, CDR2 FQNEAQ (reference sequence). There are 13 residues in the CDR3. CDR3 loop: CGQHGRDGNTIYF. DNA of the CDR3: TGTGGACAGCACGGCAGGGATGGAAACACCATATATTTT.

CDR3: CASSVQEAISYNEQFF. The CDR3 DNA reads as TGTGCCAGCAGTGTTCAAGAAGCAATCTCCTACAATGAGCAGTTCTTC. This rearrangement joins TRBV2 to TRBJ2-1; D not certain. Per germline, CDR1 SNHLY and CDR2 FYNNEI. The length of the CDR3 is 16 residues. Trimming pared 4 bases from V and 0 bases from J, leaving 13 bases between.

This chain connects TRBV6-1 to TRBJ1-2; D gene ambiguous. The germline V and J ends were trimmed by 0 bases and 8 bases, with 13 bases remaining between them. Germline V gives CDR1 MNHNS, CDR2 SASEGT. CDR3 length: 14 residues. The CDR3 is CASSEAFKAGGYTF. The CDR3 DNA reads as TGTGCCAGCAGTGAAGCCTTTAAGGCAGGAGGCTACACCTTC.

The chain has TRBV12-3 or TRBV12-4 and TRBJ2-5, with a weak D call TRBD1 (6 bases). Trimming stripped 3 bases from V and 5 bases from J, with 10 bases between. CDR3 size: 13 residues. The DNA of the CDR3 is TGTGCCAGCAGTTTCGGTCAGGGGGAGACCCAGTACTTC. Its translation: CASSFGQGETQYF.

This chain connects TRBV23-1 to TRBJ1-3, with D possibly TRBD1 on 5 matching bases. Being an ORF, TRBV23-1 has a function that is uncertain. This CDR3 is 15 amino acids long. The germline V and J ends were trimmed by 0 bases and 4 bases, with 10 bases remaining between them. The CDR3, as DNA: TGCGCCAGCAGTCAATCGCGGGGCCCGGGAAACACCATATATTTT. It encodes CASSQSRGPGNTIYF.

The chain joins TRBV13 to TRBJ2-3, with 11 bases aligning to TRBD2. The V gene end was trimmed by 0 bases and the J gene end by 9 bases; junction bases not matched to a gene: 8. The CDR3 has 16 residues. The germline gives CDR1 PRHDT, CDR2 FYEKMQ (reference sequence). The DNA for the CDR3 is TGTGCCAGCAGCTTAGGACTAGCGGGAGAATACTTCACGCAGTATTTT. It yields the protein CASSLGLAGEYFTQYF.

In regard to this clone: A much larger clone lies a single base off, so this may be a read error. This sample includes further DNA sequences coding for the same CDR3. The chain joins TRBV5-1 to TRBJ2-7, with a weak D call TRBD1 (6 bases). Trimming took 4 bases from V and 0 from J, leaving 11 bases between them. Germline CDR1 is SGHRS and CDR2 is YFSETQ. CDR3 size: 14 residues. CDR3 loop: CASSVPDSSYEQYF. CDR3 nucleotides: TGCGCCAGCAGCGTCCCGGACAGCTCCTACGAGCAGTACTTC.

The chain employs TRBV7-9 and TRBJ1-2; the match to TRBD1 covers 7 bases. Per germline, CDR1 SEHNR and CDR2 FQNEAQ (reference sequence). The CDR3 extends over 15 amino acids. V lost 5 bases to trimming and J lost 5 bases; unmatched junction nucleotides: 11. The CDR3 loop is CASSNTGATKYGYTF. In DNA, the CDR3 is TGTGCCAGCAGCAACACAGGGGCGACCAAGTATGGCTACACCTTC.

The chain joins TRBV11-2 to TRBJ1-4; D is uncertain. With 8 bases removed from V and 4 bases from J, the gap between germline ends came to 17 bases. The CDR3 has 15 residues. Looked up from germline, CDR1 is SGHAT and CDR2 is FQNNGV. The CDR3 DNA sequence: TGTGCCAGCCGCCGCCCTGGCAGACGTAATGAAAAACTGTTTTTT. Its translation: CASRRPGRRNEKLFF.

The chain employs TRBV28 and TRBJ2-1; 10 bases align to TRBD2. V dropped 7 bases and J dropped 2; count of bases not matched to a gene: 14. The CDR3 runs 18 residues. The germline CDR1 and CDR2 sequences are MDHEN and SYDVKM. CDR3 sequence: CASTPRTSGLKAYNEQFF. CDR3 sequence (DNA): TGTGCCAGCACACCTCGGACTAGCGGACTTAAGGCCTACAATGAGCAGTTCTTC.

V usage is TRBV28 and J usage is TRBJ2-7; tentatively, D is TRBD1 or TRBD2 (5 bases each). The CDR3 is 13 residues long. From germline, CDR1 is MDHEN and CDR2 SYDVKM. Trimming stripped 5 bases from V and 8 bases from J, with 16 bases between. CDR3 residues: CASSPSGDRQQYF. The CDR3 DNA reads as TGTGCCAGCAGTCCCTCCGGGGACCGCCAGCAGTACTTC.

V gene TRBV7-9 combines with J gene TRBJ2-7, with a possible D match to TRBD2 (6 bases). V was clipped by 4 bases and J by 6 bases, with 10 bases between them. The CDR3 extends over 12 amino acids. The V gene's germline CDR1 is SEHNR and CDR2 FQNEAQ (reference sequence). CDR3 nucleotide sequence: TGTGCCAGCAGCTCTCTAGCGATCGAGCAGTACTTC. Translating it yields CASSSLAIEQYF.

The chain is built from TRBV11-3 and TRBJ2-2, with 8 bases aligning to TRBD2. The CDR3 runs to 16 residues. Germline lookup yields CDR1 SGHNT and CDR2 YENEEA. Trimming cost V 5 bases and J 0 bases; bases outside gene matches: 5. CDR3 nucleotide sequence: TGTGCCAGCAGCCGAACTAGCGGAGCGAACACCGGGGAGCTGTTTTTT. Translation gives CASSRTSGANTGELFF. The variable domain in full, with the rest retrieved from reference TRBV11-3 and TRBJ2-2, is EAGVVQSPRYKIIEKKQPVAFWCNPISGHNTLYWYLQNLGQGPELLIRYENEEAVDDSQLPKDRFSAERLKGVDSTLKIQPAELGDSAVYLCASSRTSGANTGELFFGEGSRLTVL.